One and the same sample provided the 10 T cell receptor beta chains below, sequenced in a study of blood T cell repertoires in COVID-19. Profiled with immunoSEQ multiplex PCR; TCRdb holds only in-frame clones, not every one. The sample lists approximately 100,000 clones, around 89% occurring once. The sequencing sample was made of peripheral blood. These receptors originate from a human donor with acute or convalescent COVID-19. The donor label of this sample is uncertain.

In this sample, this clone turned up once. The chain couples TRBV7-2 to TRBJ1-3; D is undetermined. Germline-derived CDR1 and CDR2 are SGHTA and FQGNSA. There are 15 residues in the CDR3. The germline V and J ends were trimmed by 5 bases and 2 bases, with 13 bases remaining between them. This CDR3 reads CASSPLEGAGNTIYF. The CDR3 DNA sequence: TGTGCCAGCAGCCCCCTCGAGGGCGCTGGAAACACCATATATTTT.

The chain combines TRBV5-1 with TRBJ1-4, with D tentatively TRBD1 (5 bases). Trimming left V 2 bases short and J 5 bases short, with 13 bases between. The CDR3 is made up of 15 amino acids. Germline CDR1 reads SGHRS; CDR2 reads YFSETQ. The CDR3 DNA sequence: TGCGCCAGCAGCTTCGGCAGGGTCGAGAATGAAAAACTGTTTTTT. Its translation: CASSFGRVENEKLFF.

In its sample, this clone was seen once. CDR3 residues: CATSRVGSGRYAGELFF. CDR3 nucleotide sequence: TGTGCCACCAGCAGAGTCGGAAGCGGGAGATACGCCGGGGAGCTGTTTTTT. The rearrangement links TRBV15 to TRBJ2-2; 8 bases map to TRBD2. V gave up 1 base and J gave up 6 bases; unmatched junction bases: 10. Germline V lookup: CDR1 LNHNV, CDR2 YYDKDF (reference sequence). The CDR3 runs to 17 residues. The variable domain in full, with the rest retrieved from reference TRBV15 and TRBJ2-2, is DAMVIQNPRYQVTQFGKPVTLSCSQTLNHNVMYWYQQKSSQAPKLLFHYYDKDFNNEADTPDNFQSRRPNTSFCFLDIRSPGLGDTAMYLCATSRVGSGRYAGELFFGEGSRLTVL.

V and J are TRBV29-1 and TRBJ2-5; 8 bases line up with TRBD2. The V and J ends lost 3 bases and 4 bases, in that order; junction bases with no gene match: 4. The CDR3 spans 13 residues. Germline loops: CDR1 SQVTM, CDR2 ANQGSEA. The CDR3 nucleotides read TGCAGCGTTGATGCGGGGGGTCGAGAGACCCAGTACTTC. Protein sequence: CSVDAGGRETQYF.

The chain employs TRBV5-8 and TRBJ1-5; D possibly corresponds to TRBD1 (6 bases). The CDR3 is made up of 18 amino acids. Germline-derived CDR1 and CDR2 are SGHTS and YDEGEE. V was pared by 2 bases and J by 0 bases, with 18 bases between. CDR3 region: CASSLETGSKYSNQPQHF. CDR3 in DNA: TGTGCCAGCAGCTTAGAGACAGGCTCAAAATATAGCAATCAGCCCCAGCATTTT.

The chain recombines TRBV5-1 with TRBJ1-4; D possibly corresponds to TRBD1 (5 bases). Trimming removed 4 bases from V and 0 bases from J, with 16 bases in between. The germline V gene encodes CDR1 SGHRS and CDR2 YFSETQ. CDR3 length: 17 amino acids. The CDR3 here is CASSEPGSPATNEKLFF. CDR3 nucleotides: TGCGCCAGCAGCGAACCAGGGTCCCCGGCAACTAATGAAAAACTGTTTTTT.

The chain couples TRBV28 to TRBJ1-1; the D is unclear. V lost 6 bases, J lost 5 bases, and 10 bases lay in between. Germline assignment: CDR1 MDHEN and CDR2 SYDVKM. The CDR3 extends over 12 amino acids. The CDR3, as DNA: TGTGCCAGCAGGGCCCTCCTGACTGAAGCTTTCTTT. This encodes CASRALLTEAFF.

This clone was found a few times. This chain links TRBV4-2 with TRBJ1-5; the D is unclear. V lost 2 bases and J lost 5, with 7 bases in between. The CDR3 has 13 amino acids. In germline, CDR1 is LGHNA, CDR2 YNFKEQ. CDR3 coding DNA: TGTGCCAGCAGCCAACAGAGCGATCAGCCCCAGCATTTT. Amino acids: CASSQQSDQPQHF.

The rearrangement joins TRBV19 to TRBJ2-5, with D unresolved. The CDR3 runs 13 residues. Germline CDR1 and CDR2: LNHDA and SQIVND (reference sequence). V was clipped by 1 base and J by 1 base, with 4 bases between them. The CDR3 loop is CASSIGLQETQYF. Here the CDR3 DNA reads TGTGCCAGTAGTATAGGTCTCCAAGAGACCCAGTACTTC.

The CDR3 coding sequence is TGTGCCAGTAGTATTAGGACCAGGGAGGGGATCCTAGAGACCCAGTACTTC. The encoded protein is CASSIRTREGILETQYF. The chain employs TRBV19 and TRBJ2-5; 7 nucleotides match TRBD2. This CDR3 spans 17 amino acids. The germline V gene has CDR1 LNHDA and CDR2 SQIVND (reference sequence). The trim removed 3 bases at V and 4 bases at J, leaving 14 bases unmatched.